This T cell receptor beta chain is drawn from a study of neoadjuvant anti-PD-1 for oral cavity cancer. Germline loops: CDR1 SQVTM, CDR2 ANQGSEA. The CDR3 has 17 residues. V dropped 2 bases and J dropped 4; count of bases not matched to a gene: 7. These oral cavity squamous cell carcinomas were HPV-negative and locally advanced. The table came from immunoSEQ multiplex PCR; TCRdb's copy has only in-frame clones and leaves some out. The table shows tens of thousands of clones, with roughly 80% occurring only once. This specimen consisted of PBMCs, obtained before nivolumab (anti-PD-1) treatment. This receptor was identified in a person aged 40 to 85 with oral cavity squamous cell carcinoma. The rearrangement joins TRBV29-1 to TRBJ2-1, with 14 nucleotides matching TRBD2. For the CDR3, the DNA is TGCAGCGTTGAAAGACTAGCGGGGGGGCGTATATACAATGAGCAGTTCTTC. This codes for CSVERLAGGRIYNEQFF.